The clone carrying this TCR beta chain was detected once. What it binds is not known. Clones were sequenced by immunoSEQ multiplex PCR, and TCRdb holds only the in-frame ones, with some missing. The sample has tens of thousands of clones, around 82% seen once; the top ten hold roughly 31%. The CDR3 is made up of 15 amino acids. V dropped 1 base and J dropped 6; count of bases not matched to a gene: 3. Germline lookup yields CDR1 SGHVS and CDR2 FQNEAQ. The data were obtained in a study of T cells in localized non-small cell lung cancer. Points from the study as a whole: Longer survival (overall) was linked to higher T cell density in blood.

V and J are TRBV7-8 and TRBJ2-2; 9 nucleotides match TRBD1. The sample consisted of peripheral blood, taken before any cancer treatment. The sequence derives from a male donor aged 60 or over with stage II squamous cell lung carcinoma. CDR3 loop: CASSLGWDRAGELFF. CDR3 in DNA: TGTGCCAGCAGCTTAGGGTGGGACAGGGCCGGGGAGCTGTTTTTT.